The 18 T cell receptor beta chains below come from one sample, sequenced in a study of T cells after yellow fever vaccination. TCRdb ran MiXCR on the 5' RACE reads and lists one entry per CDR3 protein. Among 350,000 or so distinct CDR3 sequences, 7% to 9% were seen once, and the ten largest hold roughly 18%. The sequencing used PBMCs, collected roughly 45 days after the first yellow fever vaccination. The receptors originated from a man aged 18-30 years who received the YFV17D yellow fever vaccine.

This clonotype came up a few times. This sequence joins TRBV6-1 and TRBJ2-3; 10 nucleotides agree with TRBD1. The germline CDR1 and CDR2 sequences are MNHNS and SASEGT. The CDR3 loop spans 15 amino acids. V lost 5 bases and J lost 4; bases outside the gene matches: 6. The CDR3 DNA sequence: TGTGCCAGCAGTCTTCGGGACAGGGGAGCAGATACGCAGTATTTT. The encoded protein is CASSLRDRGADTQYF.

V usage is TRBV20-1 and J usage is TRBJ2-5, with D unclear. Germline CDR1 DFQATT, CDR2 SNEGSKA (reference sequence). The CDR3 has 13 residues. V gave up 6 bases and J gave up 2 bases, with 13 bases separating them. CDR3 amino acids: CSARTVRQETQYF. CDR3 sequence (DNA): TGCAGTGCCCGAACGGTCAGGCAAGAGACCCAGTACTTC.

The rearrangement uses TRBV5-1 and TRBJ2-2, with TRBD2 as a possible D gene (6 bases). V lost 5 bases and J 0 bases, leaving 11 bases between the germline ends. This CDR3 region has 15 residues. Germline V gene data show CDR1 as SGHRS and CDR2 as YFSETQ. CDR3 region: CASSVLAANTGELFF. CDR3 DNA: TGCGCCAGCAGTGTACTAGCCGCGAACACCGGGGAGCTGTTTTTT.

The rearrangement links TRBV19 to TRBJ1-1; 8 bases fit TRBD1. In germline, CDR1 is LNHDA, CDR2 SQIVND (reference sequence). The CDR3 has 14 residues. The V and J ends lost 4 bases and 4 bases, in that order; junction bases with no gene match: 5. This CDR3 is CASSTGQVSTEAFF. CDR3 bases: TGTGCCAGTAGTACGGGACAGGTTAGCACTGAAGCTTTCTTT.

This clonotype has a handful of counts. This sequence joins TRBV5-1 and TRBJ2-5; 8 nucleotides agree with TRBD2. This CDR3 has 16 residues. V shed 1 base and J 2 bases; nucleotides not matched to a gene: 7. The germline V gene encodes CDR1 SGHRS and CDR2 YFSETQ. The chain's CDR3 is CASSLYSGGPQETQYF. The CDR3 coding sequence is TGCGCCAGCAGCTTGTACAGCGGGGGACCGCAAGAGACCCAGTACTTC.

This clonotype has only a few counts. The rearrangement uses TRBV19 and TRBJ2-2; 9 nucleotides align to TRBD2. This CDR3 comprises 15 residues. Germline V gene data show CDR1 as LNHDA and CDR2 as SQIVND (reference sequence). The V segment lost 9 bases and the J segment 5 bases; nucleotides outside the gene matches: 10. The CDR3 nucleotides are TGTGCCAGCACTTTATTGGGACTAGCAACCGGGGAGCTGTTTTTT. Amino acid sequence: CASTLLGLATGELFF. Using reference TRBV19 and TRBJ2-2 for the parts outside the CDR3, the full variable domain is DGGITQSPKYLFRKEGQNVTLSCEQNLNHDAMYWYRQDPGQGLRLIYYSQIVNDFQKGDIAEGYSVSREKKESFPLTVTSAQKNPTAFYLCASTLLGLATGELFFGEGSRLTVL.

In this sample, this clonotype turned up many times. This chain uses TRBV6-2 or TRBV6-3 with TRBJ1-1, with D possibly TRBD1 on 5 matching bases. With 6 bases removed from V and 4 bases from J, the gap between germline ends came to 12 bases. The CDR3 extends over 13 amino acids. From germline, CDR1 is MNHEY and CDR2 SVGEGT. DNA of the CDR3: TGTGCCAGCAGCTTTGGGACGTCCACTGAAGCTTTCTTT. The encoded protein is CASSFGTSTEAFF.

J is TRBJ2-3 and V is TRBV2, with 10 bases that match TRBD1. The CDR3 extends over 16 amino acids. V was pared by 4 bases and J by 9 bases, with 13 bases of the junction left unmatched. Per the germline V gene, CDR1 is SNHLY and CDR2 is FYNNEI. This CDR3 reads CASSVGRTGGLGTQYF. The CDR3 bases are TGTGCCAGCAGTGTCGGTCGGACAGGGGGTTTAGGAACGCAGTATTTT.

This sequence joins TRBV6-2 or TRBV6-3 and TRBJ1-1; D gene unclear. Germline CDR1 is MNHEY and CDR2 is SVGEGT. This CDR3 contains 13 residues. The V end was cut by 4 bases, the J end by 3 bases, with 9 bases between. The CDR3 region is CASSSTLHTEAFF. The CDR3 coding sequence is TGTGCCAGCAGTTCGACTTTGCACACTGAAGCTTTCTTT.

This chain uses TRBV20-1 with TRBJ1-6; TRBD1 agrees at 7 bases. The germline gives CDR1 DFQATT, CDR2 SNEGSKA (reference sequence). V lost 1 base, J lost 7 bases, and 13 bases stayed unmatched. The CDR3 consists of 17 residues. The CDR3 protein is CSARALGSRGRNSPLHF. CDR3 nucleotide sequence: TGCAGTGCTAGAGCTCTAGGTAGTAGGGGGCGGAATTCACCCCTCCACTTT.

This clonotype showed up many times. The chain carries TRBV13 and TRBJ2-2; the D is unclear. This CDR3 contains 15 residues. CDR1 and CDR2 (germline): PRHDT, FYEKMQ (reference sequence). The V end lost 5 bases, the J end lost 1 base, and 11 bases lay between the germline ends. In DNA, the CDR3 is TGTGCCAGCAGCCCGCGAGATCGGAACACCGGGGAGCTGTTTTTT. It specifies CASSPRDRNTGELFF.

This clonotype came up a few times. The chain links TRBV6-1 to TRBJ1-6; 8 bases agree with TRBD1. CDR1 and CDR2 (germline): MNHNS, SASEGT. This CDR3 is 14 amino acids long. Trimming took 7 bases from V and 8 from J; bases not matched to a gene: 7. The DNA of the CDR3 is TGTGCCAGCAAGCGGACAGGGTCGGATTCACCCCTCCACTTT. It encodes CASKRTGSDSPLHF.

V is TRBV29-1 and J is TRBJ1-1; D remains unclear. CDR3 length equals 11 residues. Trimming removed 3 bases from V and 1 base from J, with 3 bases in between. Germline V lookup: CDR1 SQVTM, CDR2 ANQGSEA. CDR3 nucleotide sequence: TGCAGCGTTGAGACGAACACTGAAGCTTTCTTT. Its translation: CSVETNTEAFF.

This clonotype appeared many times. The genes are TRBV12-3 or TRBV12-4 and TRBJ1-5; no definite D call. The CDR3 loop spans 11 amino acids. Trimming stripped 6 bases from V and 6 bases from J, with 6 bases between. CDR3 amino acids: CASSSGQPQHF. The CDR3 DNA sequence: TGTGCCAGCAGCTCGGGTCAGCCCCAGCATTTT.

This clonotype was counted only a few times. V gene TRBV6-2 or TRBV6-3 combines with J gene TRBJ2-3; D is perhaps TRBD2 (6 bases). The V gene's germline CDR1 is MNHEY and CDR2 SVGEGT. The CDR3 loop spans 12 amino acids. Trimming took off 9 bases at V and 3 bases at J, with 10 bases between the two ends. This CDR3 is CARLEGTDTQYF. Written as DNA, the CDR3 is TGTGCCAGACTGGAGGGAACAGATACGCAGTATTTT.

The chain combines TRBV7-2 with TRBJ2-1; the D gene is possibly TRBD2 (5 bases). This CDR3 comprises 14 residues. V lost 2 bases to trimming and J lost 8 bases, with 13 bases between them. Germline CDR1 SGHTA, CDR2 FQGNSA. CDR3 amino acids: CASSLSGIGDEQFF. As DNA, the CDR3 is TGTGCCAGCAGCTTATCGGGGATTGGAGATGAGCAGTTCTTC.

The rearrangement uses TRBV6-1 and TRBJ2-1; TRBD2 matches 9 bases. CDR1 MNHNS and CDR2 SASEGT come from the germline V gene. The CDR3 runs 15 residues. Trimming cost V 3 bases and J 4 bases; bases outside gene matches: 4. The CDR3 DNA is TGTGCCAGCAGTGACCCCCTAGCGGGATACAATGAGCAGTTCTTC. This gives the protein CASSDPLAGYNEQFF.

In this sample, this clonotype turned up a few times. This rearrangement joins TRBV12-3 or TRBV12-4 to TRBJ1-2; 7 positions match TRBD1. The CDR3 loop spans 13 amino acids. Trimming at V came to 3 bases and at J to 8 bases, leaving 6 bases not matched to a gene. The CDR3 nucleotides read TGTGCCAGCAGTTTGGAGGGGGCGCTGGGCTACACCTTC. Translated, it gives CASSLEGALGYTF.